Listed here are 19 T cell receptor beta chains from one sample, sequenced in a study of blood T cell repertoires in COVID-19. Using immunoSEQ multiplex PCR, the repertoire was profiled, and TCRdb retains in-frame clones only, with some absent. Of fewer than 200,000 clones in the sample, roughly 86% were seen once. Sequenced material: peripheral blood. The source is a man aged 40-50 years with active or convalescent COVID-19.

The genes are TRBV5-1 and TRBJ2-5; 9 bases agree with TRBD1. The V segment lost 4 bases and the J segment 10 bases; nucleotides outside the gene matches: 5. Germline CDR1 is SGHRS and CDR2 is YFSETQ. The CDR3 loop spans 12 amino acids. The CDR3 sequence is CASSPDRGDQYF. CDR3 bases: TGCGCCAGCAGCCCGGACAGGGGAGACCAGTACTTC.

This sequence joins TRBV7-2 and TRBJ2-2; 7 bases align to TRBD1. The CDR3 is made up of 15 amino acids. V gave up 3 bases and J gave up 5 bases; unmatched junction bases: 6. The germline CDR1 and CDR2 sequences are SGHTA and FQGNSA. Written as DNA, the CDR3 is TGTGCCAGCAGCTTGTTAGGGGGCTCGACCGGGGAGCTGTTTTTT. It encodes CASSLLGGSTGELFF.

The chain has TRBV15 and TRBJ1-5; tentative D call: TRBD1 (5 bases). V was trimmed by 0 bases and J by 3 bases, leaving 12 bases between them. This CDR3 has 16 amino acids. Germline CDR1 is LNHNV and CDR2 is YYDKDF (reference sequence). The CDR3 coding sequence is TGTGCCACCAGCAGAGATCGGAGGGGATTCAATCAGCCCCAGCATTTT. Translated, it gives CATSRDRRGFNQPQHF.

The V call is TRBV11-2, the J call TRBJ2-1; 9 positions agree with TRBD1. CDR1 is SGHAT and CDR2 is FQNNGV in the germline V gene. J gave up 8 bases and V 8 bases, and 13 bases lay outside the gene matches. The CDR3 covers 15 residues. CDR3 DNA: TGTGCCAGCGTAGGGACAGGGCACCCAGGGGATGAGCAGTTCTTC. Encoded protein: CASVGTGHPGDEQFF.

The J gene is TRBJ1-2, the V gene TRBV29-1; D possibly corresponds to TRBD1 (6 bases). The V end was cut by 1 base, the J end by 1 base, with 16 bases between. Looked up from germline, CDR1 is SQVTM and CDR2 is ANQGSEA. The CDR3 extends over 16 amino acids. CDR3 protein: CSVEGIGRGLNYGYTF. CDR3 in DNA: TGCAGCGTTGAAGGAATAGGGCGGGGGCTTAACTATGGCTACACCTTC.

The chain joins TRBV7-3 to TRBJ2-1; D possibly corresponds to TRBD2 (7 bases). CDR1 is SGHTA and CDR2 is FQGTGA in the germline V gene. Trimming cost V 5 bases and J 7 bases, with 18 bases left between them. The CDR3 is 15 amino acids. The CDR3 region is CASSRGGGVGNEQFF. In nucleotides, the CDR3 is TGTGCCAGCAGCCGAGGGGGAGGGGTTGGGAATGAGCAGTTCTTC.

V gene TRBV4-1 combines with J gene TRBJ2-2; 7 nucleotides align to TRBD2. The germline V gene encodes CDR1 MGHRA and CDR2 YSYEKL. With 0 bases clipped from V and 5 bases from J, the junction kept 9 bases outside the gene matches. The CDR3 totals 17 residues. The CDR3 is CASSQDLIGGRTGELFF. The CDR3 nucleotides read TGCGCCAGCAGCCAAGATCTGATCGGGGGGAGGACCGGGGAGCTGTTTTTT.

In its sample, this clone was seen once. The chain recombines TRBV15 with TRBJ2-1, with 8 positions matching TRBD1. The V and J ends lost 2 bases and 1 base, in that order; junction bases with no gene match: 1. CDR1 and CDR2 from the germline V gene are LNHNV and YYDKDF (reference sequence). CDR3 length: 15 amino acids. CDR3 nucleotide sequence: TGTGCCACCAGCAGACAGGGGGCATCCTACAATGAGCAGTTCTTC. Translating it yields CATSRQGASYNEQFF.

This sequence joins TRBV5-1 and TRBJ1-2, with 8 bases that match TRBD1. CDR3 size: 12 residues. Germline-derived CDR1 and CDR2 are SGHRS and YFSETQ. V was clipped by 4 bases and J by 10 bases; unmatched bases: 6. CDR3 sequence reads: CASSQGQENYTF. The CDR3 nucleotides are TGCGCCAGCAGCCAGGGACAGGAAAACTACACCTTC.

The CDR3 DNA reads as TGTGCCAGCAGACCTCCGGGACAGGGCCCTGAAGCTTTCTTT. Translated, it gives CASRPPGQGPEAFF. V gene TRBV6-6 combines with J gene TRBJ1-1; 9 bases fit TRBD1. The CDR3 covers 14 residues. Germline CDR1 MNHNY, CDR2 SVGAGI (reference sequence). J lost 6 bases, V lost 6 bases, and 8 bases had no gene match.

The chain is built from TRBV7-2 and TRBJ1-1, with a tentative D call TRBD1 (6 bases). This CDR3 has 15 residues. Trimming shortened V by 5 bases and J by 2 bases, and 15 bases separated the two germline ends. Looked up from germline, CDR1 is SGHTA and CDR2 is FQGNSA. The CDR3 sequence is CASSPMTGGNTEAFF. The CDR3 DNA is TGTGCCAGCAGCCCAATGACAGGAGGCAACACTGAAGCTTTCTTT.

The J gene is TRBJ1-2, the V gene TRBV5-4, with D maybe TRBD1 (6 bases). V shed 3 bases and J shed 8 bases, with 20 bases lying between them. This CDR3 has 15 amino acids. Germline CDR1 reads SGHNT; CDR2 reads YYREEE (reference sequence). The CDR3 DNA reads TGTGCCAGCAGCTCGGTGGGGGGGCTCTTATCGGGCTACACCTTC. It translates to CASSSVGGLLSGYTF.

V is TRBV28 and J is TRBJ1-5; no clear D gene. The CDR3 is 14 residues long. Germline CDR1 and CDR2: MDHEN and SYDVKM. V was cut by 3 bases and J by 0 bases, with 6 bases left in between. CDR3 sequence (DNA): TGTGCCAGCAGTTTCAGTGATAGCAATCAGCCCCAGCATTTT. Residues: CASSFSDSNQPQHF.

The V and J genes are TRBV28 and TRBJ2-5, with unresolved D. Trimming stripped 7 bases from V and 7 bases from J, with 16 bases between. The CDR3 runs to 13 residues. Germline V lookup: CDR1 MDHEN, CDR2 SYDVKM. In nucleotides, the CDR3 is TGTGCCAGCAACCCCGGGTCTCCTGGGACCCAGTACTTC. Translation gives CASNPGSPGTQYF.

The sample holds one count of this clone. The V call is TRBV30, the J call TRBJ2-5; 13 bases line up with TRBD2. The V segment lost 3 bases and the J segment 4 bases; nucleotides outside the gene matches: 5. Germline values: CDR1 GTSNPN, CDR2 SVGIG (reference sequence). This CDR3 region has 15 residues. The CDR3 DNA follows: TGTGCCTGGAGACTAGCGGGGGGGTCTGTAGAGACCCAGTACTTC. This gives the protein CAWRLAGGSVETQYF. Based on the CDR3 plus reference TRBV30 and TRBJ2-5, the full variable domain is SQTIHQWPATLVQPVGSPLSLECTVEGTSNPNLYWYRQAAGRGLQLLFYSVGIGQISSEVPQNLSASRPQDRQFILSSKKLLLSDSGFYLCAWRLAGGSVETQYFGPGTRLLVL.

The V call is TRBV19, the J call TRBJ2-2; D perhaps matches TRBD2 (6 bases). Germline assignment: CDR1 LNHDA and CDR2 SQIVND (reference sequence). V was clipped by 3 bases and J by 7 bases, with 21 bases between them. CDR3 size: 17 residues. CDR3 loop: CASSIITRGLEIGELFF. The CDR3 nucleotides are TGTGCCAGTAGTATCATAACGCGGGGACTGGAAATCGGGGAGCTGTTTTTT.

The chain joins TRBV4-1 to TRBJ1-3; no definite D call. V lost 3 bases, J lost 4 bases, and 4 bases lay in between. From germline, CDR1 is MGHRA and CDR2 YSYEKL. The CDR3 is made up of 12 amino acids. CDR3 in amino acids: CASSHPGNTIYF. The DNA for the CDR3 is TGCGCCAGCAGCCATCCAGGAAACACCATATATTTT.

The V call is TRBV5-1, the J call TRBJ1-1, with TRBD1 matching 10 bases. The V gene's germline CDR1 is SGHRS and CDR2 YFSETQ. The CDR3 is 15 residues long. J gave up 4 bases and V 4 bases, and 7 bases lay outside the gene matches. This CDR3 is CASSAGQGVITEAFF. In nucleotides, the CDR3 is TGCGCCAGCAGCGCTGGACAGGGGGTTATCACTGAAGCTTTCTTT.

The count of this clone is one. This rearrangement joins TRBV4-3 to TRBJ1-6; 11 nucleotides match TRBD1. With V trimmed by 0 bases and J by 9 bases, 4 bases remained unmatched. There are 16 residues in the CDR3. Germline V gene lookup returns CDR1 LGHNA and CDR2 YSLEER. CDR3 nucleotide sequence: TGCGCCAGCAGCCAAGATAAGGGGACAGGGGGTTCACCCCTCCACTTT. Its protein product is CASSQDKGTGGSPLHF.